A selection of T cell receptor beta chains follows, all from one sample in a study of T cells after yellow fever vaccination. TCRdb independently ran MiXCR on the 5' RACE reads; one entry per CDR3 protein. In the table there are 300,000 to 400,000 distinct CDR3 sequences, under 15% of which are singletons. The sample consisted of CD4+ T cells sorted from PBMCs, taken 15 days after the yellow fever booster vaccination. These receptors were collected from a man between 18 and 29 years old who received the YFV17D yellow fever vaccine. Each CDR3 is given with its conserved first and last residue. The D gene is left open where the match is weak. Only part of the rows carry a size: once, few, many, or a class if the clone is expanded.

D gene: .; clone size: few; V gene: TRBV5-1; J gene: TRBJ2-3; CDR3 DNA: TGCGCCAGCAGCATACAGGGTTCAGATACGCAGTATTTT; CDR3 protein: CASSIQGSDTQYF
D gene: .; clone size: few; V gene: TRBV5-1; J gene: TRBJ2-1; CDR3 DNA: TGCGCCAGCAGCTTTGGACTACCCGAAGAGAATGAGCAGTTCTTC; CDR3 protein: CASSFGLPEENEQFF
D gene: TRBD1; clone size: few; V gene: TRBV6-2/TRBV6-3; J gene: TRBJ2-1; CDR3 DNA: TGTGCCAGCAGTTGGGCGCTGGGGGGCCTTACGGGACAGGTCGGCAATGAGCAGTTCTTC; CDR3 protein: CASSWALGGLTGQVGNEQFF
D gene: TRBD2; clone size: .; V gene: TRBV7-9; J gene: TRBJ2-5; CDR3 DNA: TGTGCCAGCAGCCCCTACTGGCGGGGGGGAATCAGTGGAGAGATGGAGACCCAGTACTTC; CDR3 protein: CASSPYWRGGISGEMETQYF
D gene: .; clone size: .; V gene: TRBV7-2; J gene: TRBJ2-7; CDR3 DNA: TGTGCCAGCAGCCCCCAGAGTTCCTCCTACGAGCAGTACTTC; CDR3 protein: CASSPQSSSYEQYF
D gene: .; clone size: few; V gene: TRBV6-5; J gene: TRBJ1-6; CDR3 DNA: TGTGCCAGCAGGTGGTTCCATAATTCACCCCTCCACTTT; CDR3 protein: CASRWFHNSPLHF
D gene: .; clone size: many; V gene: TRBV3-1; J gene: TRBJ2-5; CDR3 DNA: TGTGCCAGCAGCCAAGGTTCCGGGAAACCAGAGACCCAGTACTTC; CDR3 protein: CASSQGSGKPETQYF
D gene: .; clone size: .; V gene: TRBV6-5; J gene: TRBJ1-4; CDR3 DNA: TGTGCCAGCAGCTTAATGGGGGCTAATGAAAAACTGTTTTTT; CDR3 protein: CASSLMGANEKLFF
D gene: .; clone size: many; V gene: TRBV6-1; J gene: TRBJ1-5; CDR3 DNA: TGTGCCAGCAGTGAAGCGACAGGATCGCCCCAGCATTTT; CDR3 protein: CASSEATGSPQHF
D gene: .; clone size: .; V gene: TRBV10-3; J gene: TRBJ2-2; CDR3 DNA: TGTGCCATCAGTCGGACAGACAGGGAGCTGTTTTTT; CDR3 protein: CAISRTDRELFF
D gene: .; clone size: .; V gene: TRBV30; J gene: TRBJ2-3; CDR3 DNA: TGTGCCTGGAGTGTATCTCGAGATACGCAGTATTTT; CDR3 protein: CAWSVSRDTQYF
D gene: .; clone size: .; V gene: TRBV7-3; J gene: TRBJ2-5; CDR3 DNA: TGTGCCAGCAGCCCCCCAATGGAGGAGACCCAGTACTTC; CDR3 protein: CASSPPMEETQYF
D gene: TRBD1; clone size: few; V gene: TRBV24-1; J gene: TRBJ2-7; CDR3 DNA: TGTGCCACCACCGGGACAGAAACCTCCTACGAGCAGTACTTC; CDR3 protein: CATTGTETSYEQYF
D gene: .; clone size: .; V gene: TRBV5-5; J gene: TRBJ2-1; CDR3 DNA: TGTGCCAGCAGCATCTGGGACATCCGGGATGAGCAGTTCTTC; CDR3 protein: CASSIWDIRDEQFF
D gene: .; clone size: .; V gene: TRBV10-3; J gene: TRBJ2-3; CDR3 DNA: TGTGCCATCAGTGAGTGGCCAGGGGCCACAGATACGCAGTATTTT; CDR3 protein: CAISEWPGATDTQYF
D gene: .; clone size: many; V gene: TRBV10-3; J gene: TRBJ1-4; CDR3 DNA: TGTGCCCTTAACAGGCGGGGGGTTTGCGAAAAACTGTTTTTT; CDR3 protein: CALNRRGVCEKLFF
D gene: .; clone size: .; V gene: TRBV6-1; J gene: TRBJ2-5; CDR3 DNA: TGTGCCAGCGCCGGACATTTTGGAGAGACCCAGTACTTC; CDR3 protein: CASAGHFGETQYF
D gene: .; clone size: .; V gene: TRBV6-2/TRBV6-3; J gene: TRBJ1-6; CDR3 DNA: TGTGCCAGCAGCTACGTTCAGGGACTTCCGAATTCACCCCTCCACTTT; CDR3 protein: CASSYVQGLPNSPLHF
D gene: TRBD2; clone size: few; V gene: TRBV18; J gene: TRBJ2-7; CDR3 DNA: TGTGCCAGCTCACCACGCGCAACTGGGGGGGACGAGCAGTACTTC; CDR3 protein: CASSPRATGGDEQYF
D gene: .; clone size: few; V gene: TRBV24-1; J gene: TRBJ2-1; CDR3 DNA: TGTGCCACCAGTGCGCCCCCCCAAGGACGGTACAATGAGCAGTTCTTC; CDR3 protein: CATSAPPQGRYNEQFF
D gene: .; clone size: .; V gene: TRBV4-2; J gene: TRBJ1-2; CDR3 DNA: TGTGCCAGCAGCCAAGATAATCGTGCTGGGGGTCCGGGCTACACCTTC; CDR3 protein: CASSQDNRAGGPGYTF
D gene: .; clone size: many; V gene: TRBV7-2; J gene: TRBJ2-2; CDR3 DNA: TGTGCCAGCAATAGTATGGGGACCGGGGAGCTGTTTTTT; CDR3 protein: CASNSMGTGELFF
D gene: .; clone size: few; V gene: TRBV4-1; J gene: TRBJ1-2; CDR3 DNA: TGCGCCAGCAGCCAAGATTTTTACGGCGCTTCTAACTATGGCTACACCTTC; CDR3 protein: CASSQDFYGASNYGYTF
D gene: .; clone size: few; V gene: TRBV18; J gene: TRBJ1-5; CDR3 DNA: TGTGCCAGCTCACCACTACAGCCCCAGCATTTT; CDR3 protein: CASSPLQPQHF
D gene: .; clone size: few; V gene: TRBV25-1; J gene: TRBJ2-3; CDR3 DNA: TGTGCCAGCATCCCCTTGGGGGCTAGCACAGATACGCAGTATTTT; CDR3 protein: CASIPLGASTDTQYF
D gene: .; clone size: .; V gene: TRBV5-1; J gene: TRBJ2-3; CDR3 DNA: TGCGCCAGCAGCTCACTAGCCGCAGATACGCAGTATTTT; CDR3 protein: CASSSLAADTQYF
D gene: TRBD1; clone size: .; V gene: TRBV5-1; J gene: TRBJ1-2; CDR3 DNA: TGCGCCAGCAGCTTGGGGGCAGGGGGCGTCTATGGCTACACCTTC; CDR3 protein: CASSLGAGGVYGYTF
D gene: .; clone size: few; V gene: TRBV20-1; J gene: TRBJ1-6; CDR3 DNA: TGCAGTGCTAGAGACAGGGGTGGGAATTCACCCCTCCACTTT; CDR3 protein: CSARDRGGNSPLHF
D gene: .; clone size: few; V gene: TRBV20-1; J gene: TRBJ1-1; CDR3 DNA: TGCAGTGCTAGAGTACGGGGGAACACTGAAGCTTTCTTT; CDR3 protein: CSARVRGNTEAFF